The entry below gives a single TCR beta chain sequence along with its context. Its target is unknown. MiXCR, run by TCRdb on the RACE reads, gives a single entry per CDR3 protein. This sample has approximately 71,000 distinct CDR3 sequences, with 11% found just once. The CDR3 loop spans 15 amino acids. Trimming stripped 0 bases from V and 5 bases from J, with 11 bases between. The V gene's germline CDR1 is SGHAT and CDR2 FQNNGV. These data come from a study of human T cells and chemical hapten exposure. Whole-study results and caveats: Sensitizing with DPC caused no change in TCRs above 1 in 1000 frequency.

Sample time point: patch test 3, about 24 weeks after DPC sensitization. The sample's treatment: therapeutic diphenylcyclopropenone sensitization with weekly scalp DPC. This sequence originates from a woman in her forties or fifties with alopecia areata. Some clones in this sample may be carry-over from other donors' samples. The V gene is TRBV11-2, the J gene TRBJ2-1, with no clear D. Sequenced here: whole blood, sampled in connection with sensitization to the hapten diphenylcyclopropenone (DPC). CDR3 in DNA: TGTGCCAGCAGCTTAGATTCAAGATCCAACAATGAGCAGTTCTTC. Amino acids: CASSLDSRSNNEQFF.